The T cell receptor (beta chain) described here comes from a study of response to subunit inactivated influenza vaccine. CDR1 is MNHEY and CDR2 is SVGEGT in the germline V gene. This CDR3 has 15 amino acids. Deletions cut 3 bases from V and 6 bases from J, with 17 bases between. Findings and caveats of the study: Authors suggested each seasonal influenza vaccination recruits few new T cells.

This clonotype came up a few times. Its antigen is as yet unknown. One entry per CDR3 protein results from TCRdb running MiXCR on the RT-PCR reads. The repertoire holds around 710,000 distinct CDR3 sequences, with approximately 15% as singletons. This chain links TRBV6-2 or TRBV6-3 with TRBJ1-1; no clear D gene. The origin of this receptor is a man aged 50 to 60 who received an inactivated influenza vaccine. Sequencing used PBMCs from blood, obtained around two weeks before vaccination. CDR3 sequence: CASSYRSPLEAEAFF. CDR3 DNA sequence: TGTGCCAGCAGTTATAGATCCCCGCTGGAGGCTGAAGCTTTCTTT.